This T cell receptor beta chain was captured by sequencing in a study of vaccination and CD4 T cells after COVID-19 (dated by TCRdb to between 2022 and 2023). With respect to the entire study: Convalescent patients had a positive SARS-CoV-2 result on nasal swab PCR, and of these patients, 8 or 9 had mild disease and one had severe disease. Each participant got two doses of either the Pfizer-BioNTech BNT162b2 vaccine (n=8) or the Moderna mRNA-1273 vaccine (n=2). Post-COVID blood samples from convalescent patients were collected a median of roughly 100 days after diagnosis, with a range of roughly 35 to 180 days. For a few convalescent patients, samples were collected at an early post-vaccination timepoint (day 14) as well as at a late post-vaccination timepoint (days 161 to 241). The convalescent cohort comprised six males and four females, including two Hispanic individuals, seven Caucasians, two Asians and one multiracial person. In ten to eleven COVID-19 convalescent patients and a few infection-naive healthy vaccine recipients, the spike-specific CD4+ TCR repertoire before mRNA vaccination was compared with the repertoire after mRNA vaccination. Post-vaccine blood samples were obtained a median of about 77 days after the second vaccine dose, with a range of roughly 14 to 241 days. Study-wide conclusions, independent of this receptor: Although the median number of SARS-CoV-2-reactive clonotypes went up from roughly 19 after infection to roughly 40 after vaccination, the increase was not significant. In convalescent patients, nearly all vaccine-specific clones (304 of 307) were found to be mono-reactive for SARS-CoV-2 spike rather than cross-reactive with common cold coronaviruses. In convalescent patients, a median about 86% of post-vaccine SARS-CoV-2-reactive clones were detected only after vaccination, and vaccine-specific priming was suggested by this finding. The number of convalescent patients in the study was relatively small, and the study did not examine early timepoints following natural infection.

Turning to this clonotype: Which antigen it targets is not known. No base quality values were provided; no much bigger clone lies one nucleotide off.

The CDR1 and CDR2 encoded by the germline V gene are SGHVS and FNYEAQ. Trimming removed 1 base from V and 8 bases from J, leaving 15 bases between the germline ends. Inclusive of the bounding cysteine and phenylalanine, the CDR3 is 15 residues long. Of the read, only the CDR3 DNA is kept; its 45 bases are in frame from base 1. Library generation was performed with PCR. Instrument on record: Illumina iSeq 100. The source study handled its data this way. Non-productive sequences were removed, and CDR3s not starting with C, not ending with F or W, or shorter than 7 amino acids were discarded. Levenshtein distances (stringdist) and unrooted phylogenetic trees (ape) in R version 3.6.1 were used to assess CDR3 homology. TCRdb took the public reads, trimmed them with fastp at Q25, ran MiXCR for clone calling and kept in-frame beta chains. CDR3 protein sequences are deduplicated, and each keeps its most common genes and DNA. It is TCRdb's table, rather than the study itself, that gives the V and J calls and clone size. Present in this sample are some 33,000 distinct CDR3 sequences, more than 35% of which were seen just once. 4.5% to 7% of the sample lies in the top ten.

The label giving this sample's time point can be read as: late sampling 161 to 241 days after vaccination in a few convalescent patients. The convalescent patients' positive SARS-CoV-2 PCR tests were from March to December 2020, which was before the Alpha, Beta and Delta variants emerged in the United States. Ficoll-Paque Plus gradient centrifugation was used to isolate PBMCs from whole blood, and the isolated PBMCs were then either used fresh or cryopreserved at -140C. This TCR was sampled from a human donor who had recovered from COVID-19. The rearranged segments are TRBV7-6 and TRBJ2-1; the D gene is tentatively TRBD1 or TRBD2, each matching 7 bases. The source material was CD4+ T cells from blood, sampled about 7 months after SARS-CoV-2 vaccination. In nucleotide form, the sequence is TGTGCCAGCAGCTTAGGAGCGGGAAGGGGGCATGAGCAGTTCTTC. Its protein reads: CASSLGAGRGHEQFF.